The 11 T cell receptor beta chains below all came from one sample that was sequenced in a study of cytomegalovirus exposure and HLA in healthy donors. The PCR contained 60 Vbeta and 13 Jbeta primers. Clones were sequenced by immunoSEQ multiplex PCR, and TCRdb holds only the in-frame ones, with some missing. The sample has about 120,000 clones, about 80% seen once; the top ten hold roughly an eighth. Source material: PBMCs. The receptors originated from a man aged 25-45 years in good health and CMV-seropositive.

The chain carries TRBV28 and TRBJ2-5; the D gene is possibly TRBD1 (5 bases). Germline V gives CDR1 MDHEN, CDR2 SYDVKM. The V gene lost 2 bases and the J gene lost 3 bases, with 7 bases spanning the gap. The CDR3 is made up of 13 amino acids. CDR3 protein: CASSLGREETQYF. CDR3 DNA sequence: TGTGCCAGCAGTTTAGGCAGGGAAGAGACCCAGTACTTC.

The chain carries TRBV11-3 and TRBJ2-7, with 10 bases lining up with TRBD1. Germline V gene data show CDR1 as SGHNT and CDR2 as YENEEA. Germline trimming cut 5 bases from V and 3 bases from J; bases unmatched to any gene: 7. The CDR3 contains 15 residues. The CDR3 DNA reads as TGTGCCAGCAGCCCTTCCGGGACAGGGGTCTACGAGCAGTACTTC. Amino acid sequence: CASSPSGTGVYEQYF.

V and J are TRBV5-4 and TRBJ2-3; TRBD1 aligns across 11 bases. This CDR3 comprises 16 residues. Germline lookup yields CDR1 SGHNT and CDR2 YYREEE (reference sequence). V lost 4 bases and J lost 0; bases outside the gene matches: 4. The CDR3 here is CASSRTGGVSTDTQYF. DNA for the CDR3: TGTGCCAGCAGCCGGACAGGGGGCGTTAGCACAGATACGCAGTATTTT.

This sequence joins TRBV30 and TRBJ2-1; 7 nucleotides agree with TRBD2. The CDR3 runs 11 residues. CDR1 GTSNPN and CDR2 SVGIG come from the germline V gene (reference sequence). V shed 4 bases, J shed 9 bases, and the junction held 3 bases outside the gene matches. The CDR3 protein is CAWTPGGEQFF. The CDR3 DNA reads as TGTGCCTGGACCCCGGGGGGTGAGCAGTTCTTC.

This clone has just a few counts. The chain is built from TRBV13 and TRBJ2-1; 9 nucleotides line up with TRBD2. This CDR3 comprises 15 residues. Germline assignment: CDR1 PRHDT and CDR2 FYEKMQ (reference sequence). Germline trimming cut 5 bases from V and 4 bases from J; bases unmatched to any gene: 6. The CDR3 is CASSTLAGGYNEQFF. CDR3 bases: TGTGCCAGCAGCACCTTGGCGGGGGGGTACAATGAGCAGTTCTTC.

The chain has TRBV28 and TRBJ2-7, with 9 positions matching TRBD1. Germline trimming cut 6 bases from V and 4 bases from J; bases unmatched to any gene: 13. This CDR3 has 16 residues. Germline loops: CDR1 MDHEN, CDR2 SYDVKM. The CDR3 region has the DNA TGTGCCAGCAGCAACCCCCCCGGGACAGGGACGTACGAGCAGTACTTC. It encodes CASSNPPGTGTYEQYF. The variable domain in full, with the rest retrieved from reference TRBV28 and TRBJ2-7, is DVKVTQSSRYLVKRTGEKVFLECVQDMDHENMFWYRQDPGLGLRLIYFSYDVKMKEKGDIPEGYSVSREKKERFSLILESASTNQTSMYLCASSNPPGTGTYEQYFGPGTRLTVT.

The gene calls are TRBV28 and TRBJ1-2; D is possibly TRBD1 (5 bases). The germline CDR1 and CDR2 sequences are MDHEN and SYDVKM. This CDR3 comprises 13 residues. Trimming removed 8 bases from V and 3 bases from J, with 13 bases in between. The DNA of the CDR3 is TGTGCCAGCCAGAGCAGGGCCGACTATGGCTACACCTTC. Protein product: CASQSRADYGYTF.

This clone occurred once. The chain employs TRBV5-4 and TRBJ1-1; 7 nucleotides align to TRBD1. The CDR3 is made up of 15 amino acids. From germline, CDR1 is SGHNT and CDR2 YYREEE (reference sequence). V gave up 2 bases and J gave up 4 bases; unmatched junction bases: 8. The CDR3 nucleotides read TGTGCCAGCAGCTTACCAGGGGGTGGGAGCACTGAAGCTTTCTTT. This encodes CASSLPGGGSTEAFF.

This rearrangement joins TRBV2 to TRBJ2-5; D might be TRBD1 (5 bases). The V gene lost 1 base and the J gene lost 1 base, with 13 bases spanning the gap. This CDR3 is 16 amino acids long. CDR1 is SNHLY and CDR2 is FYNNEI in the germline V gene. CDR3 nucleotide sequence: TGTGCCAGCAGTGAAGATGGGGCTACTTTCCAAGAGACCCAGTACTTC. Amino acid sequence: CASSEDGATFQETQYF.

The table lists this clone with a few counts. V and J are TRBV4-3 and TRBJ2-6; maybe TRBD2 (5 bases). Trimming pared 2 bases from V and 1 base from J, leaving 18 bases between. Germline loops: CDR1 LGHNA, CDR2 YSLEER. The CDR3 is 19 amino acids. In DNA form, the CDR3 reads TGCGCCAGCAGCCAACACTTACCGGGATTTGATTCTGGGGCCAACGTCCTGACTTTC. Encoded protein: CASSQHLPGFDSGANVLTF.

The gene calls are TRBV27 and TRBJ1-1; 12 bases are shared with TRBD1. V trimming: 5 bases; J trimming: 0 bases; junction bases outside the gene matches: 7. Per germline, CDR1 MNHEY and CDR2 SMNVEV (reference sequence). The CDR3 runs 17 residues. DNA for the CDR3: TGTGCCAGCAGTCCGACCGGGACAGGGGGCATGAACACTGAAGCTTTCTTT. The encoded protein is CASSPTGTGGMNTEAFF.